This passage covers 18 T cell receptor beta chains from one sample sequenced in a study of persistence of HIV-infected CD4 T cells. These receptors are not linked to any known antigen. Sequencing used immunoSEQ version 4 in survey mode. The method was immunoSEQ multiplex PCR; TCRdb's version includes in-frame clones alone and lacks a portion of them. The table records 25,000 to 35,000 clones, around 80% of them present only once. Lysates of CMV-infected fibroblasts at 10 ug/mL stimulated these cells. CD40L/CD69 double-negative CD45RO-high memory CD4+ T cells were collected. Material: CD4+ T cells sorted from PBMCs after roughly 17-hour stimulation, obtained from a patient who received antiretroviral therapy. Receptors originate from an adult man with HIV who was CMV-seropositive.

A single count supports this clone. The chain carries TRBV10-3 and TRBJ2-7, with 7 bases that match TRBD1. The CDR3 is 12 amino acids. Per germline, CDR1 ENHRY and CDR2 SYGVKD. V dropped 11 bases and J dropped 5; count of bases not matched to a gene: 9. The CDR3 here is CAVNRQGDEQYF. The CDR3 DNA reads TGTGCCGTCAACCGACAGGGCGACGAGCAGTACTTC.

This clone was seen only a few times. The CDR3 DNA sequence: TGTGCCAGCAGCTTCAACAATGAGCAGTTCTTC. Amino acid sequence: CASSFNNEQFF. The gene calls are TRBV3-1 (or the pseudogene TRBV3-2) and TRBJ2-1; no firm D call. V lost 5 bases to trimming and J lost 5 bases, with 4 bases between them. The CDR3 length is 11 residues. Per the germline V gene, CDR1 is LGHDT and CDR2 is YNNKEL (reference sequence).

The chain couples TRBV5-1 to TRBJ2-7; D gene uncertain. The CDR3 covers 14 residues. Germline V gives CDR1 SGHRS, CDR2 YFSETQ. Trimming removed 1 base from V and 0 bases from J, with 8 bases in between. The CDR3 spells CASSLQDPSYEQYF. In DNA, the CDR3 is TGCGCCAGCAGCTTGCAGGACCCCTCCTACGAGCAGTACTTC.

This chain joins TRBV30 and TRBJ2-7; the D gene is possibly TRBD1 (6 bases). The V end was cut by 3 bases, the J end by 2 bases, with 17 bases between. The V gene's germline CDR1 is GTSNPN and CDR2 SVGIG (reference sequence). The CDR3 length is 15 residues. CDR3 region: CAWSPEDRLPYEQYF. The CDR3 nucleotides are TGTGCCTGGAGCCCTGAAGACAGGCTACCCTACGAGCAGTACTTC.

V usage is TRBV24-1 and J usage is TRBJ2-2; D uncertain. CDR1 is KGHDR and CDR2 is SFDVKD in the germline V gene. Trimming shortened V by 0 bases and J by 0 bases, and 4 bases separated the two germline ends. The CDR3 is 15 residues long. The CDR3 bases are TGTGCCACCAGTGATTTGCAGTCGAACACCGGGGAGCTGTTTTTT. This translates into CATSDLQSNTGELFF.

J is TRBJ2-2 and V is TRBV28; D ambiguous. Trimming removed 6 bases at V and 5 bases at J, with 7 bases between. This CDR3 comprises 12 residues. The germline V gene encodes CDR1 MDHEN and CDR2 SYDVKM. The CDR3 region has the DNA TGTGCCAGCAGGGAGAATACCGGGGAGCTGTTTTTT. Its translation: CASRENTGELFF.

The chain employs TRBV5-1 and TRBJ1-1; possible D gene TRBD1, 6 bases. CDR3 size: 15 residues. Trimming removed 0 bases from V and 2 bases from J, with 11 bases in between. Germline V lookup: CDR1 SGHRS, CDR2 YFSETQ. CDR3 residues: CASSLATGLNTEAFF. The CDR3 region has the DNA TGCGCCAGCAGCTTGGCCACAGGGCTAAACACTGAAGCTTTCTTT.

This chain connects TRBV2 to TRBJ1-5; no definite D call. Germline values: CDR1 SNHLY, CDR2 FYNNEI. The CDR3 totals 14 residues. V lost 4 bases and J 0 bases, leaving 7 bases between the germline ends. Written as DNA, the CDR3 is TGTGCCAGCAGTGTACAAGGTAGCAATCAGCCCCAGCATTTT. It codes for CASSVQGSNQPQHF.

The J gene is TRBJ2-7, the V gene TRBV27; D is possibly TRBD2 (5 bases). V lost 8 bases and J 0 bases, leaving 17 bases between the germline ends. The germline CDR1 and CDR2 sequences are MNHEY and SMNVEV (reference sequence). The CDR3 loop spans 15 amino acids. The CDR3, as DNA: TGTGCCAGCCACGGGGTCACCTTCGGCTCCTACGAGCAGTACTTC. Translation gives CASHGVTFGSYEQYF.

This clone appeared a few times. V and J are TRBV5-5 and TRBJ2-2; 14 bases map to TRBD2. The CDR3 runs 15 residues. V was clipped by 1 base and J by 11 bases; unmatched bases: 4. Germline loops: CDR1 SGHKS, CDR2 YYEKEE (reference sequence). The CDR3 DNA sequence: TGTGCCAGCAGCTTGCCGGGGACTAGCGGGGGTGAGCTGTTTTTT. Translating gives CASSLPGTSGGELFF.

V and J are TRBV5-1 and TRBJ2-3, with TRBD2 identical over 9 bases. Germline V gene sequence: CDR1 SGHRS, CDR2 YFSETQ. The ends lost 0 bases at V and 5 bases at J; junction bases unmatched: 10. The CDR3 is made up of 17 amino acids. The CDR3 nucleotides are TGCGCCAGCAGCTTGGGGACCGGGGCTAGCGGGGAAGATACGCAGTATTTT. It yields the protein CASSLGTGASGEDTQYF. Together with reference TRBV5-1 and TRBJ2-3, the CDR3 gives the full variable domain: KAGVTQTPRYLIKTRGQQVTLSCSPISGHRSVSWYQQTPGQGLQFLFEYFSETQRNKGNFPGRFSGRQFSNSRSEMNVSTLELGDSALYLCASSLGTGASGEDTQYFGPGTRLTVL.

The chain employs TRBV5-6 and TRBJ1-2, with 9 bases that match TRBD1. From germline, CDR1 is SGHDT and CDR2 YYEEEE. J gave up 7 bases and V 4 bases, and 14 bases lay outside the gene matches. The CDR3 loop spans 16 amino acids. The CDR3 DNA sequence: TGTGCCAGCAGCGGACAGGGGCCCAATGTTTTGGCTGGCTACACCTTC. It specifies CASSGQGPNVLAGYTF. Using reference TRBV5-6 and TRBJ1-2 for the parts outside the CDR3, the full variable domain is DAGVTQSPTHLIKTRGQQVTLRCSPKSGHDTVSWYQQALGQGPQFIFQYYEEEERQRGNFPDRFSGHQFPNYSSELNVNALLLGDSALYLCASSGQGPNVLAGYTFGSGTRLTVV.

This clone was seen only a few times. The chain employs TRBV7-3 and TRBJ2-1, with 8 bases identical to TRBD1. V lost 8 bases, J lost 8 bases, and 11 bases stayed unmatched. There are 14 residues in the CDR3. CDR1 is SGHTA and CDR2 is FQGTGA in the germline V gene. Here the CDR3 reads CASASGQVIDEQFF. The CDR3 bases are TGTGCCAGCGCCTCGGGACAGGTGATCGATGAGCAGTTCTTC.

The rearrangement joins TRBV27 to TRBJ1-1; weak D call: TRBD1 (5 bases). The CDR3 consists of 15 residues. V was clipped by 2 bases and J by 6 bases, with 16 bases between them. From germline, CDR1 is MNHEY and CDR2 SMNVEV (reference sequence). CDR3 sequence (DNA): TGTGCCAGCAGTTTAGGGGCGGGGATCGGCGCTGAAGCTTTCTTT. Protein sequence: CASSLGAGIGAEAFF.

The chain is built from TRBV24-1 and TRBJ2-7; maybe TRBD2 (6 bases). The V end was cut by 7 bases, the J end by 5 bases, with 14 bases between. CDR1 and CDR2 (germline): KGHDR, SFDVKD. The CDR3 totals 13 residues. CDR3 sequence: CATSKGLNDEQYF. In DNA, the CDR3 is TGTGCCACCAGCAAGGGACTTAACGACGAGCAGTACTTC.

The chain combines TRBV7-3 with TRBJ1-2; 7 bases fit TRBD1. Germline CDR1 reads SGHTA; CDR2 reads FQGTGA. With 2 bases clipped from V and 14 bases from J, the junction kept 5 bases outside the gene matches. There are 11 residues in the CDR3. In DNA form, the CDR3 reads TGTGCCAGCAGCTTACGGACAGGCGGGACCTTC. Protein product: CASSLRTGGTF. The full variable domain, completed using reference TRBV7-3 and TRBJ1-2, is GAGVSQTPSNKVTEKGKYVELRCDPISGHTALYWYRQSLGQGPEFLIYFQGTGAADDSGLPNDRFFAVRPEGSVSTLKIQRTERGDSAVYLCASSLRTGGTFGSGTRLTVV.

This rearrangement joins TRBV6-1 to TRBJ1-6; D remains unclear. Trimming took off 2 bases at V and 8 bases at J, with 7 bases between the two ends. CDR1 and CDR2 from the germline V gene are MNHNS and SASEGT. The CDR3 sequence is 13 residues long. The DNA for the CDR3 is TGTGCCAGCAGTGAACGTCTGGATTCACCCCTCCACTTT. This codes for CASSERLDSPLHF.

J is TRBJ1-1 and V is TRBV12-5; D remains ambiguous. This CDR3 region has 13 residues. V lost 1 base and J lost 6, with 9 bases in between. From germline, CDR1 is LGHNT and CDR2 FRNRAP. The CDR3 is CASGLDLNPEAFF. The CDR3 coding sequence is TGTGCTAGTGGTTTGGACCTCAACCCTGAAGCTTTCTTT.